Listed below are T cell receptor beta chains from one sample, sequenced in a study of CD8 T cells in Susac syndrome. TCRdb re-derived calls from the immunoSEQ multiplex PCR reads in MiXCR, one entry per CDR3 protein. This sample has under 250,000 distinct CDR3 sequences, with roughly 95% found just once. What was sequenced was CD4+ T cells from PBMCs. The receptors originated from a human donor with multiple sclerosis. Each CDR3 is given with its conserved first and last residue. D genes are given only for firm matches. Size is stated for part of the rows, as once, few or many counts, or as a class when the clone is expanded.

clone_size,j_call,d_call,v_call,cdr3_aa,cdr3_nt
.,TRBJ2-7,TRBD2,TRBV10-3,CAISEKAGSEQYF,TGTGCCATCAGTGAGAAAGCGGGGAGCGAGCAGTACTTC
.,TRBJ2-3,.,TRBV3-1,CASSHHTDTQYF,TGTGCCAGCAGCCACCACACAGATACGCAGTATTTT
.,TRBJ2-1,.,TRBV30,CAFSTDIFNNEQFF,TGTGCCTTCTCGACAGATATCTTCAACAATGAGCAGTTCTTC
.,TRBJ2-2,.,TRBV30,CAWSVNRNTGELFF,TGTGCCTGGAGTGTAAACAGGAACACCGGGGAGCTGTTTTTT
.,TRBJ1-2,TRBD1,TRBV28,CASSLGTGRYYGYTF,TGTGCCAGCAGTCTGGGGACAGGCAGATACTATGGCTACACCTTC
.,TRBJ1-1,.,TRBV5-1,CASSSARDGNTEAFF,TGCGCCAGCAGCTCCGCCCGGGACGGGAACACTGAAGCTTTCTTT
once,TRBJ2-6,.,TRBV7-8,CASSPDRPKVSGANVLTF,TGTGCCAGCAGCCCCGACAGGCCTAAGGTATCTGGGGCCAACGTCCTGACTTTC
.,TRBJ2-1,.,TRBV29-1,CSVEKGQHYNEQFF,TGCAGCGTTGAAAAGGGACAACACTACAATGAGCAGTTCTTC
few,TRBJ2-2,.,TRBV7-9,CASSPTGASNTGELFF,TGTGCCAGCAGCCCCACGGGGGCCTCGAACACCGGGGAGCTGTTTTTT
.,TRBJ1-6,.,TRBV12-5,CASGLVLGFGDYNSPLHF,TGTGCTAGTGGTTTGGTACTTGGTTTTGGAGATTATAATTCACCCCTCCACTTT
.,TRBJ2-7,.,TRBV4-1,CASSHSGDSVDEQYF,TGCGCCAGCAGCCACAGCGGGGACAGTGTCGACGAGCAGTACTTC
.,TRBJ2-3,TRBD2,TRBV4-1,CASSQRSSGGPPDTQYF,TGCGCCAGCAGCCAACGGAGCAGCGGGGGTCCTCCAGATACGCAGTATTTT
.,TRBJ2-1,.,TRBV29-1,CSVGKRSYNEQFF,TGCAGCGTTGGGAAGCGCTCCTACAATGAGCAGTTCTTC
once,TRBJ2-3,TRBD2,TRBV12-3/TRBV12-4,CASSQFWSTSGGADTQYF,TGTGCCAGCAGTCAATTTTGGTCGACTAGCGGGGGTGCAGATACGCAGTATTTT
.,TRBJ1-1,.,TRBV3-1,CASSPGWGGNTEAFF,TGTGCCAGCAGCCCCGGTTGGGGGGGGAACACTGAAGCTTTCTTT
once,TRBJ1-3,.,TRBV28,CASGSSGNTIYF,TGTGCCAGCGGAAGCTCTGGAAACACCATATATTTT
.,TRBJ2-4,.,TRBV29-1,CSVGGMDKNIQYF,TGCAGCGTTGGGGGAATGGACAAAAACATTCAGTACTTC
.,TRBJ2-6,TRBD1,TRBV4-1,CASSRIDRGRAGANVLTF,TGCGCCAGCAGCCGCATAGACAGGGGAAGGGCTGGGGCCAACGTCCTGACTTTC
.,TRBJ2-5,.,TRBV20-1,CSASIRVLETQYF,TGCAGTGCTAGTATCAGGGTACTGGAGACCCAGTACTTC
.,TRBJ2-1,.,TRBV5-1,CASSGFSYNEQFF,TGCGCCAGCAGCGGCTTCTCCTACAATGAGCAGTTCTTC
.,TRBJ2-3,.,TRBV20-1,CSAPRGRGHHSDTQYF,TGCAGTGCCCCGAGGGGTAGGGGCCATCACAGTGATACGCAGTATTTT
.,TRBJ1-5,TRBD1,TRBV27,CASSIDRGQPQHF,TGTGCCAGCAGTATCGACAGGGGGCAGCCCCAGCATTTT
once,TRBJ2-1,.,TRBV29-1,CSVDWTLIPIEQFF,TGCAGCGTTGATTGGACACTAATCCCAATTGAGCAGTTCTTC
.,TRBJ2-6,.,TRBV7-9,CASSSGSGANVLTF,TGTGCCAGCAGCTCGGGCTCTGGGGCCAACGTCCTGACTTTC
once,TRBJ2-2,TRBD1,TRBV24-1,CATRGQGDTGELFF,TGTGCCACCCGCGGACAGGGTGACACCGGGGAGCTGTTTTTT
.,TRBJ1-1,.,TRBV5-4,CASSLGGPKNTEAFF,TGTGCCAGCAGCTTGGGGGGGCCGAAGAACACTGAAGCTTTCTTT
.,TRBJ2-3,TRBD2,TRBV19,CASSIALLATDTQYF,TGTGCCAGTAGTATAGCCTTACTAGCGACAGATACGCAGTATTTT
.,TRBJ1-5,.,TRBV2,CASKTRQGANQPQHF,TGTGCCAGCAAGACTCGGCAGGGAGCGAATCAGCCCCAGCATTTT
.,TRBJ1-3,.,TRBV7-6,CASSLAPDRHSGNTIYF,TGTGCCAGCAGCTTAGCTCCCGACAGGCACTCTGGAAACACCATATATTTT
few,TRBJ2-1,.,TRBV9,CASSVVSGSDEQFF,TGTGCCAGCAGCGTAGTAAGCGGGTCGGATGAGCAGTTCTTC
.,TRBJ2-4,TRBD1,TRBV2,CASSTNRGDIQYF,TGTGCCAGCAGTACTAACAGGGGTGACATTCAGTACTTC
.,TRBJ2-1,TRBD1,TRBV7-2,CASSLRGGARYNEQFF,TGTGCCAGCAGCTTAAGAGGGGGCGCGCGCTACAATGAGCAGTTCTTC
.,TRBJ1-1,TRBD1,TRBV3-1,CASSPRTGRTEAFF,TGTGCCAGCAGCCCCCGGACAGGGAGGACTGAAGCTTTCTTT
once,TRBJ2-7,TRBD1,TRBV28,CASSLPGQRYEQYF,TGTGCCAGCAGTTTGCCGGGACAGCGCTACGAGCAGTACTTC
.,TRBJ1-2,.,TRBV6-1,CASSERLFGNYGYTF,TGTGCCAGCAGTGAAAGGCTATTCGGGAACTATGGCTACACCTTC
.,TRBJ2-2,.,TRBV4-1,CASSQALVTGELFF,TGCGCCAGCAGCCAAGCCCTCGTTACCGGGGAGCTGTTTTTT
.,TRBJ1-3,TRBD1,TRBV25-1,CASRPGTDGNTIYF,TGTGCCAGCAGGCCCGGGACAGATGGAAACACCATATATTTT
.,TRBJ2-2,.,TRBV4-1,CASSQVLARFNTGELFF,TGCGCCAGCAGCCAAGTTCTAGCGAGATTTAACACCGGGGAGCTGTTTTTT
.,TRBJ2-3,TRBD1,TRBV15,CATSARDRGLDTQYF,TGTGCCACCAGCGCCCGGGACAGGGGGCTCGATACGCAGTATTTT
.,TRBJ1-4,.,TRBV3-1,CASSQGIWGANEKLFF,TGTGCCAGCAGCCAAGGAATTTGGGGAGCTAATGAAAAACTGTTTTTT
.,TRBJ2-7,.,TRBV15,CATSREGTSYEQYF,TGTGCCACCAGCAGAGAAGGGACCTCCTACGAGCAGTACTTC
.,TRBJ2-5,.,TRBV10-3,CAISAGTPQETQYF,TGTGCCATCAGTGCTGGGACTCCTCAAGAGACCCAGTACTTC